The clone carrying this T cell receptor beta chain has a handful of counts. Through Arm-PCR of CDR3 regions and iRepertoire HTBI primers, TCR beta libraries were built. From the multiplex PCR reads, TCRdb called clonotypes with MiXCR, one entry per CDR3 protein. The repertoire has more than 300,000 distinct CDR3 sequences, 15% to 20% of them found once; the top ten carry 29%. The data belong to a study of regulatory T cells in long-lasting Graves disease. Time point: persistent/refractory GD, antithyroid drugs over 5 years with positive TRAb. PBMCs provided the RNA from which the TCR library was made. With 0 bases removed from V and 8 bases from J, the gap between germline ends came to 10 bases. Germline-derived CDR1 and CDR2 are MNHEY and SMNVEV (reference sequence). This CDR3 is 13 amino acids long.

The material sequenced was peripheral blood mononuclear cells (PBMCs), taken when the disease was refractory, from a patient treated with antithyroid drugs. The chain carries TRBV27 and TRBJ1-1; no reliable D call. The TCR was taken from a female donor with Graves disease. In nucleotides, the CDR3 is TGTGCCAGCAGTTTATCCCCGGCCAGAGAAGCTTTCTTT. The encoded protein is CASSLSPAREAFF.